The 13 T cell receptor beta chains reported below all come from one sample, sequenced in a study of vaccination effects on CD4 cells after COVID-19. Assay used: immunoSEQ multiplex PCR; TCRdb lists only in-frame clones, some missing. The sample holds approximately 83,000 clones, around 74% seen once. ViraFEST used viral peptide pools to expand antigen-specific CD4+ T cells before sequencing. Following a roughly 11-day culture, CD4+ T cells were purified. Participants were given two doses of BNT162b2 or mRNA-1273 vaccine. These receptors lack a known antigen. The source was CD4+ T cells from PBMCs cultured with HCoV-OC43 spike peptides, collected after COVID-19 vaccination. The sample's subset: HCoV-OC43 spike overlapping peptide pool stimulation. The receptors were gathered from a human donor who received a COVID-19 vaccine.

The chain uses TRBV7-9 and TRBJ1-5; D unclear. V was shortened by 6 bases and J by 9 bases, with 12 bases between the two germline ends. Germline CDR1 and CDR2: SEHNR and FQNEAQ (reference sequence). The CDR3 length is 12 residues. The CDR3 protein is CASSEIRGPQHF. CDR3 coding DNA: TGTGCCAGCAGTGAGATCAGAGGGCCCCAGCATTTT.

The CDR3 loop is CASSPGQGFKGYTF. The DNA of the CDR3 is TGTGCCAGCAGTCCCGGACAGGGCTTCAAGGGCTACACCTTC. The chain links TRBV6-5 to TRBJ1-2; 8 bases align to TRBD1. After removal of 5 bases from V and 8 bases from J, the junction contained 10 bases not matched to a gene. The CDR3 runs to 14 residues. The germline gives CDR1 MNHEY, CDR2 SVGAGI.

The rearrangement uses TRBV6-5 and TRBJ2-1; no definite D call. There are 15 residues in the CDR3. V lost 6 bases and J 0 bases, leaving 12 bases between the germline ends. CDR1 and CDR2 from the germline V gene are MNHEY and SVGAGI. CDR3 nucleotides: TGTGCCAGCAGCCAGACTTCAAGCTCCTACAATGAGCAGTTCTTC. This encodes CASSQTSSSYNEQFF.

The chain has TRBV30 and TRBJ1-4, with D perhaps TRBD1 (6 bases). The CDR3 is 13 residues long. Germline CDR1 is GTSNPN and CDR2 is SVGIG (reference sequence). V lost 0 bases, J lost 7 bases, and 9 bases lay in between. The CDR3 protein is CAWSVLGGEKLFF. CDR3 nucleotide sequence: TGTGCCTGGAGTGTACTAGGGGGTGAAAAACTGTTTTTT.

V is TRBV3-1 (or the pseudogene TRBV3-2) and J is TRBJ2-3, with D perhaps TRBD1 (7 bases). From germline, CDR1 is LGHDT and CDR2 YNNKEL (reference sequence). The CDR3 length is 15 residues. V was pared by 6 bases and J by 0 bases, with 13 bases between. CDR3 loop: CASSQTGTSTDTQYF. Written as DNA, the CDR3 is TGTGCCAGCAGTCAGACAGGGACTAGCACAGATACGCAGTATTTT.

This clone was picked up one time. The chain carries TRBV7-9 and TRBJ1-1; no firm D call. Germline CDR1 is SEHNR and CDR2 is FQNEAQ (reference sequence). The length of the CDR3 is 16 residues. Trimming left V 1 base short and J 2 bases short, with 14 bases between. The DNA for the CDR3 is TGTGCCAGCAGCTTAGGGGGATTCGGATACAACACTGAAGCTTTCTTT. Its translation is CASSLGGFGYNTEAFF.

The chain is built from TRBV7-9 and TRBJ2-3; tentative D call: TRBD1 (5 bases). V was cut by 4 bases and J by 2 bases, with 19 bases left in between. The CDR3 loop spans 17 amino acids. Looked up from germline, CDR1 is SEHNR and CDR2 is FQNEAQ (reference sequence). CDR3 loop: CASSSTDRWGLTDTQYF. The CDR3 DNA is TGTGCCAGCAGCTCTACCGACCGGTGGGGCCTCACAGATACGCAGTATTTT.

The V call is TRBV28, the J call TRBJ2-1, with D possibly TRBD2 on 5 matching bases. V gave up 5 bases and J gave up 7 bases, with 15 bases separating them. CDR3 length equals 14 residues. From germline, CDR1 is MDHEN and CDR2 SYDVKM. The CDR3 here is CASSPYLRGNEQFF. CDR3 sequence (DNA): TGTGCCAGCAGTCCGTACTTGAGAGGGAATGAGCAGTTCTTC.

The chain couples TRBV7-3 to TRBJ1-5; 11 nucleotides match TRBD1. V lost 1 base and J lost 7; bases outside the gene matches: 6. The CDR3 sequence is 16 residues long. Germline V gives CDR1 SGHTA, CDR2 FQGTGA. The CDR3 DNA is TGTGCCAGCAGCTTAAGGGACAGGGGGGTATGGCAGCCCCAGCATTTT. Amino acids: CASSLRDRGVWQPQHF.

V and J are TRBV6-5 and TRBJ2-3, with 7 bases identical to TRBD1. The CDR3 is 14 residues long. V gave up 8 bases and J gave up 2 bases; unmatched junction bases: 7. CDR1 and CDR2 (germline): MNHEY, SVGAGI. In DNA, the CDR3 is TGTGCCAGCGCCTGGGACAGTCACACAGATACGCAGTATTTT. Residues: CASAWDSHTDTQYF.

This chain uses TRBV6-2 or TRBV6-3 with TRBJ2-5; 9 positions match TRBD2. Germline CDR1 is MNHEY and CDR2 is SVGEGT. This CDR3 contains 16 residues. The ends lost 2 bases at V and 5 bases at J; junction bases unmatched: 9. The CDR3 sequence is CASSYGERGVRETQYF. DNA of the CDR3: TGTGCCAGCAGTTACGGCGAGCGGGGGGTGAGGGAGACCCAGTACTTC.

CDR3 sequence reads: CASSLLAGAGELFF. The CDR3 DNA reads as TGTGCCAGCAGCCTACTGGCAGGGGCCGGGGAGCTGTTTTTT. This rearrangement joins TRBV7-3 to TRBJ2-2; possible D gene TRBD1, 6 bases. The CDR3 totals 14 residues. The germline CDR1 and CDR2 sequences are SGHTA and FQGTGA. V gave up 5 bases and J gave up 6 bases, with 13 bases separating them.

This clone showed up just once. The V and J genes are TRBV6-6 and TRBJ2-7; D is unclear. The V end lost 0 bases, the J end lost 4 bases, and 16 bases lay between the germline ends. Germline CDR1 MNHNY, CDR2 SVGAGI (reference sequence). This CDR3 is 16 amino acids long. CDR3 region: CASSYSGSGSGYEQYV. For the CDR3, the DNA is TGTGCCAGCAGTTACTCGGGGTCGGGTTCCGGGTACGAGCAGTACGTC.